This T cell receptor beta chain came from a study of blood T cells in healthy people across ages. Across the study: In model experiments, template switching was able to capture about one barcoded beta molecule for every two T cells that were present.

Sample donors were healthy Caucasian individuals that came from Russia, aged 6 to 90. This CDR3 has 16 amino acids. V was trimmed by 5 bases and J by 2 bases, leaving 17 bases between them. A few counts support this clonotype. A J-beta primer mix and a sample-barcoded 5' primer were used in a second PCR of roughly 6 to 11 cycles. Each cDNA was tagged by a template-switch adaptor containing 12 random nucleotides. Paired-end reads containing CDR3 totaled no fewer than 3 million for each sample. TCRdb re-called the 5' RACE reads through MiXCR, storing one row per CDR3 protein. The sample records 380,000 or so distinct CDR3 sequences, over 45% being singletons.

Sequencing was performed on blood. The TCR sequence derives from a man aged 55-75 years in good health. V and J are TRBV12-3 or TRBV12-4 and TRBJ2-3; tentative D call: TRBD2 (5 bases). CDR3 sequence: CASSLRRAGTTDTQYF. In DNA, the CDR3 is TGTGCCAGCAGTCTACGGCGGGCGGGCACCACAGATACGCAGTATTTT.